This T cell receptor (beta chain) was recorded in a study of CD8 T cells in ankylosing spondylitis listed by TCRdb under 2017. About the study as a whole: The study set out to find disease-linked TCR variants by profiling T cell receptor beta repertoires in ankylosing spondylitis patients and healthy donors. The whole study cohort included 85 to 120 healthy donors and under 30 ankylosing spondylitis patients. Peripheral blood was sampled, and synovial fluid was also collected from ankylosing spondylitis patients.

The instrument was an Illumina HiSeq 2500. Quantitative 5'-RACE with molecular barcodes was used to prepare TCR beta libraries. The study's processing was this. To identify disease-linked TCR variants, a new computational method was used, one built on a probabilistic model of VDJ rearrangement. The raw public data were reprocessed by TCRdb itself: fastp quality trimming at Q25, MiXCR clonotype calling, in-frame beta chains only. Every distinct CDR3 protein forms one entry, paired with its most common genes and DNA. For this entry, the V and J calls and clone size follow TCRdb and not the study's own pipeline. The sample yields about 140,000 distinct CDR3 sequences; roughly 6.6% were counted once. The ten largest clones represent around 11% of the sample. The CDR3 goes from the cysteine to the phenylalanine over 15 residues. Kept here is only the CDR3 DNA, which spans 45 bases and is read in frame from base 1. Trimmed from V: 5 bases; trimmed from J: 3 bases; junction bases lacking a gene match: 6. From the germline V gene (reference sequence), CDR1 is MNHEY and CDR2 is SMNVEV.

A remark on this clonotype: It has no known antigen specificity. Base qualities are not provided; no much larger clone lies one nucleotide away.

What the authors observed across the whole study: Significant enrichment of the disease-linked clones was reported in matched synovial fluid samples from ankylosing spondylitis patients. Blood from ankylosing spondylitis patients appeared to be characterized by a TCR beta motif made up of under 10 highly homologous amino acid variants. Some motif variants had previously been reported in the synovial fluid and blood of reactive arthritis patients, which suggests shared mechanisms of disease initiation. In peripheral blood, the disease-linked clones were found at relatively low frequencies and had a CD8+ phenotype.

The receptor was isolated from a female donor with ankylosing spondylitis or in good health (not recorded which). The chain is made from TRBV27 and TRBJ1-5, and TRBD1 matches 8 of the central bases. The specimen sequenced was blood, either unsorted or a sorted T cell fraction (not recorded which). The DNA reads TGTGCCAGCAGTAGCACAGGGGGGCCCAATCAGCCCCAGCATTTT. The resulting protein is CASSSTGGPNQPQHF.